These 31 T cell receptor beta chains originate from one sample sequenced in a study of T cells after yellow fever vaccination. A single record per CDR3 protein comes from TCRdb applying MiXCR to the 5' RACE reads. The sample consists of 300,000 to 400,000 distinct CDR3 sequences, almost 4% of them appearing once. The material was PBMCs, obtained 5 days after the yellow fever booster vaccination. These receptor sequences come from a man younger than 35 who received the YFV17D yellow fever vaccine.

This clonotype has a handful of counts. CDR3 residues: CASSVAGGVLETQYF. The CDR3, as DNA: TGTGCCAGCAGCGTAGCTGGGGGGGTTCTAGAGACGCAGTATTTT. V is TRBV9 and J is TRBJ2-3; TRBD2 matches at 7 bases. The germline CDR1 and CDR2 sequences are SGDLS and YYNGEE. There are 15 residues in the CDR3. J lost 9 bases, V lost 0 bases, and 10 bases had no gene match. The variable domain in full, completed from reference TRBV9 and TRBJ2-3, reads DSGVTQTPKHLITATGQRVTLRCSPRSGDLSVYWYQQSLDQGLQFLIQYYNGEERAKGNILERFSAQQFPDLHSELNLSSLELGDSALYFCASSVAGGVLETQYFGPGTRLTVL.

This clonotype has a count of ten or more. The V gene is TRBV5-1, the J gene TRBJ2-1; 8 nucleotides match TRBD2. V shed 1 base, J shed 2 bases, and the junction held 5 bases outside the gene matches. Germline lookup yields CDR1 SGHRS and CDR2 YFSETQ. The CDR3 has 16 residues. Here the CDR3 DNA reads TGCGCCAGCAGCTTGAGCGGGGGAATCCCCTACAATGAGCAGTTCTTC. This sequence encodes CASSLSGGIPYNEQFF.

This clonotype turned up a few times. The V call is TRBV20-1, the J call TRBJ2-1, with 8 bases lining up with TRBD1. V was clipped by 1 base and J by 6 bases; unmatched bases: 8. This CDR3 region has 15 residues. Germline V lookup: CDR1 DFQATT, CDR2 SNEGSKA (reference sequence). The CDR3, as DNA: TGCAGTGCTAGAGTTTACAGGGGGTTCGGCAATGAGCAGTTCTTC. It translates to CSARVYRGFGNEQFF.

This clonotype was detected ten times or more. The genes are TRBV5-1 and TRBJ2-3, with 13 bases lining up with TRBD2. Germline V lookup: CDR1 SGHRS, CDR2 YFSETQ. V trimming: 0 bases; J trimming: 8 bases; junction bases outside the gene matches: 12. The CDR3 has 18 residues. CDR3 in amino acids: CASSLEGGLAGALRTQYF. CDR3 coding DNA: TGCGCCAGCAGCTTGGAGGGAGGACTAGCGGGGGCCCTCCGTACGCAGTATTTT. Based on the CDR3 plus reference TRBV5-1 and TRBJ2-3, the full variable domain is KAGVTQTPRYLIKTRGQQVTLSCSPISGHRSVSWYQQTPGQGLQFLFEYFSETQRNKGNFPGRFSGRQFSNSRSEMNVSTLELGDSALYLCASSLEGGLAGALRTQYFGPGTRLTVL.

The V call is TRBV12-3 or TRBV12-4, the J call TRBJ2-1, with 7 bases that match TRBD2. This CDR3 region has 14 residues. After removal of 5 bases from V and 7 bases from J, the junction contained 8 bases not matched to a gene. The CDR3, as DNA: TGTGCCAGCAGTGCCTCTGGGAGGGTTAATGAGCAGTTCTTC. Its translation: CASSASGRVNEQFF.

Only a few counts were recorded for this clonotype. The chain combines TRBV7-9 with TRBJ1-2; 7 positions match TRBD1. V was pared by 6 bases and J by 8 bases, with 9 bases of the junction left unmatched. Per germline, CDR1 SEHNR and CDR2 FQNEAQ (reference sequence). This CDR3 has 13 residues. For the CDR3, the DNA is TGTGCCAGCAGACCTACAGGGGTGGAGGGCTACACCTTC. It codes for CASRPTGVEGYTF. The whole variable domain, filled in from reference TRBV7-9 and TRBJ1-2, reads DTGVSQNPRHKITKRGQNVTFRCDPISEHNRLYWYRQTLGQGPEFLTYFQNEAQLEKSRLLSDRFSAERPKGSFSTLEIQRTEQGDSAMYLCASRPTGVEGYTFGSGTRLTVV.

The chain joins TRBV7-8 to TRBJ2-7; D perhaps matches TRBD2 (6 bases). Per germline, CDR1 SGHVS and CDR2 FQNEAQ. V lost 4 bases, J lost 8 bases, and 21 bases lay in between. The CDR3 is made up of 15 amino acids. CDR3 in amino acids: CASSSSGREGTKQYF. CDR3 in DNA: TGTGCCAGCAGCTCCTCGGGGCGGGAAGGTACGAAGCAGTACTTC.

This clonotype occurred a few times. V usage is TRBV21-1 and J usage is TRBJ1-2; TRBD1, the D gene given by the table, was not confirmed from the DNA. TRBV21-1 is recorded as a pseudogene. The CDR3 consists of 16 residues. The chain's CDR3 is CASSKAQHRDNYGYTF. The CDR3 coding sequence is TGTGCCAGCAGCAAAGCGCAGCACAGGGACAACTATGGCTACACCTTC.

The sample holds a few counts of this clonotype. The chain links TRBV24-1 to TRBJ2-7; no definite D call. V was cut by 1 base and J by 9 bases, with 12 bases left in between. Germline loops: CDR1 KGHDR, CDR2 SFDVKD. The CDR3 is 13 amino acids. CDR3 bases: TGTGCCACCAGTGATTTCGCCGAACACGGGCAGTACGTC. Its protein is CATSDFAEHGQYV.

This clonotype was picked up many times. The chain carries TRBV7-6 and TRBJ2-1; 11 bases are a match to TRBD2. Looked up from germline, CDR1 is SGHVS and CDR2 is FNYEAQ. This CDR3 is built from 15 residues. Trimming removed 5 bases from V and 8 bases from J; junction bases left unmatched: 8. The CDR3 DNA sequence: TGTGCCAGCAGCGCTCCGGGACTAGCGGCGGATGAGCAGTTCTTC. It is translated as CASSAPGLAADEQFF.

The V and J genes are TRBV24-1 and TRBJ2-5, with D unresolved. This CDR3 spans 13 amino acids. V gave up 7 bases and J gave up 1 base, with 9 bases separating them. CDR1 and CDR2 from the germline V gene are KGHDR and SFDVKD. The CDR3 sequence is CATRGRFQETQYF. DNA for the CDR3: TGTGCCACCAGAGGACGGTTCCAAGAGACCCAGTACTTC.

The chain carries TRBV20-1 and TRBJ1-5; 7 nucleotides align to TRBD1. The length of the CDR3 is 12 residues. CDR1 and CDR2 from the germline V gene are DFQATT and SNEGSKA (reference sequence). Trimming took 2 bases from V and 10 from J; bases not matched to a gene: 5. The CDR3 sequence: CSARPTGHPQHF. In DNA form, the CDR3 reads TGCAGTGCTAGACCGACAGGGCACCCCCAGCATTTT.

This clonotype was counted ten times or more. The chain links TRBV10-2 to TRBJ1-2; the D gene is possibly TRBD1 (6 bases). Germline V gene data show CDR1 as WSHSY and CDR2 as SAAADI. V lost 5 bases and J 4 bases, leaving 26 bases between the germline ends. There are 18 residues in the CDR3. The CDR3 coding sequence is TGCGCCAGCAGTACCACCGACCTACAGGGCACCATTGGCTATGGCTACACCTTC. Its translation: CASSTTDLQGTIGYGYTF.

This clonotype was recorded a few times. The genes are TRBV5-4 and TRBJ1-6; D is possibly TRBD1 (6 bases). Trimming took off 4 bases at V and 9 bases at J, with 17 bases between the two ends. The CDR3 covers 15 residues. Per the germline V gene, CDR1 is SGHNT and CDR2 is YYREEE (reference sequence). The DNA of the CDR3 is TGTGCCAGCAGCCTGAAGGGGGTGTACATTTCACCCCTCCACTTT. Residues: CASSLKGVYISPLHF. Looking up the rest from reference TRBV5-4 and TRBJ1-6 gives the full variable domain: ETGVTQSPTHLIKTRGQQVTLRCSSQSGHNTVSWYQQALGQGPQFIFQYYREEENGRGNFPPRFSGLQFPNYSSELNVNALELDDSALYLCASSLKGVYISPLHFGNGTRLTVT.

V gene TRBV5-4 combines with J gene TRBJ2-7; TRBD1 aligns across 10 bases. The CDR3 runs 14 residues. Trimming removed 2 bases from V and 3 bases from J; junction bases left unmatched: 2. Germline CDR1 and CDR2: SGHNT and YYREEE (reference sequence). The DNA of the CDR3 is TGTGCCAGCAGCTTTGGGGACAGGGGCTACGAGCAGTACTTC. Encoded protein: CASSFGDRGYEQYF.

The rearrangement joins TRBV7-2 to TRBJ2-1, with D unresolved. The germline V gene encodes CDR1 SGHTA and CDR2 FQGNSA. Trimming shortened V by 0 bases and J by 10 bases, and 13 bases separated the two germline ends. This CDR3 region has 14 residues. The CDR3 sequence is CASSLAHGLAEQFF. The CDR3 region has the DNA TGTGCCAGCAGCTTAGCACACGGATTGGCGGAGCAGTTCTTC.

Ten or more counts support this clonotype. The chain is built from TRBV5-1 and TRBJ2-6; unclear D gene. Between the trimmed V and J ends, which lost 4 bases and 2 bases, there was a span of 10 bases. In germline, CDR1 is SGHRS, CDR2 YFSETQ. The CDR3 is made up of 15 amino acids. The CDR3 DNA follows: TGCGCCAGCAGCCTGACTTCAACTGGGGCCAACGTCCTGACTTTC. Amino acid sequence: CASSLTSTGANVLTF.

The chain is built from TRBV2 and TRBJ1-1, with D unclear. The germline V gene has CDR1 SNHLY and CDR2 FYNNEI. The CDR3 spans 14 residues. The V gene lost 7 bases and the J gene lost 5 bases, with 17 bases spanning the gap. The CDR3 sequence is CASKGRAVGTEAFF. The DNA of the CDR3 is TGTGCCAGCAAGGGCCGGGCCGTGGGGACTGAAGCTTTCTTT.

This clonotype was counted only a few times. The chain is built from TRBV30 and TRBJ1-2, with D hard to call. Trimming took 4 bases from V and 4 from J, leaving 10 bases between them. Germline V gene sequence: CDR1 GTSNPN, CDR2 SVGIG (reference sequence). This CDR3 is built from 12 residues. The CDR3 protein is CAWTGWGYGYTF. The CDR3 DNA reads as TGTGCCTGGACAGGTTGGGGCTATGGCTACACCTTC.

The table lists this clonotype with many counts. The chain uses TRBV6-5 and TRBJ2-3; D uncertain. This CDR3 spans 13 amino acids. Germline CDR1 is MNHEY and CDR2 is SVGAGI. V lost 0 bases to trimming and J lost 6 bases, with 7 bases between them. The CDR3 protein is CASSYSIADTQYF. CDR3 DNA sequence: TGTGCCAGCAGTTACTCGATCGCGGATACGCAGTATTTT.

This clonotype has a count of ten or more. The chain joins TRBV15 to TRBJ2-1; the D is unclear. Trimming took off 0 bases at V and 8 bases at J, with 11 bases between the two ends. Germline CDR1 LNHNV, CDR2 YYDKDF (reference sequence). The CDR3 has 14 residues. The DNA for the CDR3 is TGTGCCACCAGCAGAGATCTGGTGACCGATGAGCAGTTCTTC. Protein product: CATSRDLVTDEQFF.

The chain is built from TRBV11-2 and TRBJ2-3; D might be TRBD1 (6 bases). The germline V and J ends were trimmed by 4 bases and 2 bases, with 16 bases remaining between them. Germline-derived CDR1 and CDR2 are SGHAT and FQNNGV. The CDR3 totals 16 residues. The CDR3 here is CASSSLWGPATDTQYF. In nucleotides, the CDR3 is TGTGCCAGCAGCTCCCTTTGGGGGCCGGCCACAGATACGCAGTATTTT.

This clonotype came up many times. J is TRBJ2-1 and V is TRBV7-9, with D unresolved. V lost 5 bases and J 5 bases, leaving 4 bases between the germline ends. The CDR3 totals 11 residues. Per germline, CDR1 SEHNR and CDR2 FQNEAQ (reference sequence). CDR3 sequence: CASSRNNEQFF. CDR3 DNA: TGTGCCAGCAGCCGCAACAATGAGCAGTTCTTC.

This clonotype occurred a few times. This chain connects TRBV20-1 to TRBJ1-1; D is unclear. Trimming cost V 2 bases and J 0 bases, with 10 bases left between them. Germline loops: CDR1 DFQATT, CDR2 SNEGSKA (reference sequence). The CDR3 runs 14 residues. CDR3 protein: CSARWVGMNTEAFF. CDR3 bases: TGCAGTGCTAGATGGGTGGGCATGAACACTGAAGCTTTCTTT.

V and J are TRBV20-1 and TRBJ1-6; the D gene is possibly TRBD1 (6 bases). Germline V gene lookup returns CDR1 DFQATT and CDR2 SNEGSKA (reference sequence). The CDR3 totals 13 residues. V lost 0 bases to trimming and J lost 6 bases, with 6 bases between them. DNA for the CDR3: TGCAGTGCTAGAGAGGACAGTAATTCACCCCTCCACTTT. Amino acid sequence: CSAREDSNSPLHF.

V usage is TRBV4-1 and J usage is TRBJ1-5; 9 nucleotides line up with TRBD1. This CDR3 has 14 amino acids. Losses at the gene ends were 4 bases for V and 10 bases for J; bases not matched to a gene: 8. Germline V gives CDR1 MGHRA, CDR2 YSYEKL. This CDR3 reads CASSRLDRGRPQHF. Here the CDR3 DNA reads TGCGCCAGCAGCCGCCTGGACAGGGGAAGACCCCAGCATTTT.

The chain uses TRBV7-2 and TRBJ1-1, with D possibly being TRBD1 (5 bases). Trimming removed 0 bases at V and 5 bases at J, with 19 bases between. The CDR3 is 17 residues long. From germline, CDR1 is SGHTA and CDR2 FQGNSA. CDR3 nucleotide sequence: TGTGCCAGCAGCTTAGCCTGGTCGGGGGTTGTGGGAACTGAAGCTTTCTTT. Encoded protein: CASSLAWSGVVGTEAFF.

The chain couples TRBV20-1 to TRBJ2-7; 8 bases are a match to TRBD1. V was pared by 0 bases and J by 4 bases, with 8 bases of the junction left unmatched. Germline lookup yields CDR1 DFQATT and CDR2 SNEGSKA (reference sequence). The CDR3 runs 15 residues. The CDR3 loop reads CSARDEAGGLYEQYF. The CDR3 DNA reads as TGCAGTGCTAGAGATGAGGCAGGGGGCCTTTACGAGCAGTACTTC.

In this sample, this clonotype turned up many times. The CDR3 loop is CASSLAGRGISYEQYF. The CDR3 nucleotides are TGCGCCAGCAGCTTGGCGGGCAGGGGGATATCCTACGAGCAGTACTTC. This chain uses TRBV5-1 with TRBJ2-7, with TRBD1 identical over 7 bases. V shed 0 bases and J 1 base; nucleotides not matched to a gene: 7. The CDR3 covers 16 residues. The germline V gene encodes CDR1 SGHRS and CDR2 YFSETQ. Filled out from reference TRBV5-1 and TRBJ2-7, the complete variable domain reads KAGVTQTPRYLIKTRGQQVTLSCSPISGHRSVSWYQQTPGQGLQFLFEYFSETQRNKGNFPGRFSGRQFSNSRSEMNVSTLELGDSALYLCASSLAGRGISYEQYFGPGTRLTVT.

This clonotype has a count of ten or more. The CDR3 DNA reads TGCGCCAGCAAGGTGGACAGGGGAAACACCATATATTTT. It is translated as CASKVDRGNTIYF. The V gene is TRBV5-1, the J gene TRBJ1-3, with 7 bases aligning to TRBD1. Germline V gene sequence: CDR1 SGHRS, CDR2 YFSETQ. CDR3 size: 13 residues. The junction had 4 bases not matched to a gene; V was cut back by 6 bases and J by 4 bases. Full variable domain (remainder filled in from reference TRBV5-1 and TRBJ1-3): KAGVTQTPRYLIKTRGQQVTLSCSPISGHRSVSWYQQTPGQGLQFLFEYFSETQRNKGNFPGRFSGRQFSNSRSEMNVSTLELGDSALYLCASKVDRGNTIYFGEGSWLTVV.

This clonotype was counted many times. This rearrangement joins TRBV19 to TRBJ2-7, with D uncertain. Germline V lookup: CDR1 LNHDA, CDR2 SQIVND (reference sequence). The CDR3 runs 13 residues. Trimming took off 11 bases at V and 5 bases at J, with 19 bases between the two ends. CDR3 DNA sequence: TGTGCCGACGGTCCCAGTAGCTGGCACGAGCAGTACTTC. It codes for CADGPSSWHEQYF.